Described below is a single T cell receptor beta chain sequence and its context. This sample stems from a study of blood T cell repertoires in COVID-19. Study details: Acute-phase and convalescent COVID-19 samples originated in the United States, Italy and Spain. T cells, B-cell-depleted T cells, or PBMCs provided the cDNA or gDNA that served as material.

J was trimmed by 0 bases and V by 5 bases; bases with no gene match: 8. This CDR3 spans 16 amino acids. Per the germline V gene, CDR1 is SGHAT and CDR2 is FQNNGV. The table came from immunoSEQ multiplex PCR; TCRdb's copy has only in-frame clones and leaves some out. The sample has approximately 150,000 clones; 85% are singletons. Seattle-derived patients entered the study during active infection and were followed longitudinally. The chain is built from TRBV11-2 and TRBJ1-1; TRBD1 aligns across 8 bases. Sequencing input: peripheral blood. This TCR was recovered from a woman between 50 and 59 years old with COVID-19, enrolled during active disease. The CDR3 sequence is CASSDAGGVMNTEAFF. In DNA, the CDR3 is TGTGCCAGCAGCGACGCAGGGGGCGTCATGAACACTGAAGCTTTCTTT.